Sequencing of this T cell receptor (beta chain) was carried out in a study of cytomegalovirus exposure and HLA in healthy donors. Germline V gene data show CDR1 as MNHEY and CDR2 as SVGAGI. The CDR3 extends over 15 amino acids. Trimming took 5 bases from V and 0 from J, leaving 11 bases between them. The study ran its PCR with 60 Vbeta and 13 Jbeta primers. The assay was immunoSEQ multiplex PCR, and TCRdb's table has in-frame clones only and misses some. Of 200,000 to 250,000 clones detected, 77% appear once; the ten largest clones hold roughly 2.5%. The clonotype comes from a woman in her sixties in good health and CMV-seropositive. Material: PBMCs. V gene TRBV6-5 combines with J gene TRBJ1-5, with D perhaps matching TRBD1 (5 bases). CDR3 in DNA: TGTGCCAGCAGTCCACAGGCTTATAGCAATCAGCCCCAGCATTTT. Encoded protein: CASSPQAYSNQPQHF.